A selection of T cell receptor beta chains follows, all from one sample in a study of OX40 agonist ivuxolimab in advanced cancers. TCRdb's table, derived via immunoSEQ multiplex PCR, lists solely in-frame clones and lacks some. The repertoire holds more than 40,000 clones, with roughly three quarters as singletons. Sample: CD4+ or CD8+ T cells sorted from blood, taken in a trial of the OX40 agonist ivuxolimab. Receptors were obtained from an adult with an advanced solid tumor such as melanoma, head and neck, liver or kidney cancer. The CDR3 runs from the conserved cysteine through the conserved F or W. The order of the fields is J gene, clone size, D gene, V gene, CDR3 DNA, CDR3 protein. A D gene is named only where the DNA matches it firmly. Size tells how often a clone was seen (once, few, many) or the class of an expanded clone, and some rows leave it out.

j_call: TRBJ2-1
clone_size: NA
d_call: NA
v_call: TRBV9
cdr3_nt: TGTGCCAGCAGCGTAGGTGGGGTGGCCCCTTCCCAGCAGTTCTTC
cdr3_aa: CASSVGGVAPSQQFF

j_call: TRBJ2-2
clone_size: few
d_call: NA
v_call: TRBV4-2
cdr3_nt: TGTGCCAGCAGCCAAGATGACCCCAGGGGCACGGCCGGGGAGCTGTTTTTT
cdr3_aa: CASSQDDPRGTAGELFF

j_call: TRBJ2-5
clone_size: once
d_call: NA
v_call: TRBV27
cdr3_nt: TGTGCCAGCAGTTTTGCCTATGGGGAAGAGACCCAGTACTTC
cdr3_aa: CASSFAYGEETQYF

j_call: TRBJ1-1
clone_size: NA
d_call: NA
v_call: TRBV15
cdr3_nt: TGTGCCACCAGACAGAGCCACGGGTGGGACACTGAAGCTTTCTTT
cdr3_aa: CATRQSHGWDTEAFF

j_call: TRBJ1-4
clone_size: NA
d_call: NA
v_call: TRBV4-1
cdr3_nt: TGCGCCAGCAGCCAGGGGACAACGGAAAAACTGTTTTTT
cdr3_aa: CASSQGTTEKLFF

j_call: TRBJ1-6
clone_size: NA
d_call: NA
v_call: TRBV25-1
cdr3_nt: TGTGCCAGCAGGTCCGGGAGCTATAATTCACCCCTCCACTTT
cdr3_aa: CASRSGSYNSPLHF

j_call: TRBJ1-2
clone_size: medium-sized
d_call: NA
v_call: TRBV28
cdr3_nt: TGTGCCAGCAGCCGCATAGGTCGTGGCTACACCTTC
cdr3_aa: CASSRIGRGYTF

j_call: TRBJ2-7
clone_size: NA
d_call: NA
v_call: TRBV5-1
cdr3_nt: TGCGCCAGCAGCCTGGATGGACCTCTGGCCTACGAGCAGTACTTC
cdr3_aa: CASSLDGPLAYEQYF

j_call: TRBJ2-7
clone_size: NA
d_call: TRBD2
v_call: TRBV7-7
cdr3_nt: TGTGCTAGCAGCCCCATTAGCGGGATAGGCGGCGAGCAGTACTTC
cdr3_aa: CASSPISGIGGEQYF

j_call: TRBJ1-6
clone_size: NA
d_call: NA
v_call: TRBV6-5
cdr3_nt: TGTGCCAGCGTCGGGGCAGGGAGTTCACCCCTCCACTTT
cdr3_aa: CASVGAGSSPLHF

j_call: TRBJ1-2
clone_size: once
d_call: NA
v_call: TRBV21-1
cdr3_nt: TGTGCCAGCAGCAAGGACAGGGCTAACTATGGCTACACCTTC
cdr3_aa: CASSKDRANYGYTF

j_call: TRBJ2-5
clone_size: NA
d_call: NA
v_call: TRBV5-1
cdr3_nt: TGCGCCAGCAGCTTGGGATCGCACTCGCGCACCAAAGAGACCCAGTACTTC
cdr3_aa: CASSLGSHSRTKETQYF

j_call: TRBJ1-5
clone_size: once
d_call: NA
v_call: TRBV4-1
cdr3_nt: TGCGCCAGCAGCCAAGATAGAACAAATCAGCCCCAGCATTTT
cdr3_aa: CASSQDRTNQPQHF

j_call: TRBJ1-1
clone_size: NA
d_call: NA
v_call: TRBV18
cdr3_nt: TGTGCCAGCTCGCTAGAAAGCGGATTCATGAACACTGAAGCTTTCTTT
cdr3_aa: CASSLESGFMNTEAFF

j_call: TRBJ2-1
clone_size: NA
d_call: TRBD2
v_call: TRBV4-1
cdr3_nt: TGCGCCAGCAGCCGCGGACTAGGAACATACAATGAGCAGTTCTTC
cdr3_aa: CASSRGLGTYNEQFF

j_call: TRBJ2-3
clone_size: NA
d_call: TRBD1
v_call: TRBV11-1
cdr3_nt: TGTGCCAGCAGCTTAGGGTCCGGACAGGGGGAAACAGATACGCAGTATTTT
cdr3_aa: CASSLGSGQGETDTQYF

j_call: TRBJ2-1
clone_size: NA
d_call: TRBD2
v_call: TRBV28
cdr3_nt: TGTGCCATCCTCGAGATAGCGGGAGGGAAAAGCTCCTACAATGAGCAGTTCTTC
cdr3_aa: CAILEIAGGKSSYNEQFF

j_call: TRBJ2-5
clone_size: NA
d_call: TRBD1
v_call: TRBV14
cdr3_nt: TGTGCCAGCAGCCGCCTTTTGGACACAGGGGTACAGACCCAGTACTTC
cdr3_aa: CASSRLLDTGVQTQYF

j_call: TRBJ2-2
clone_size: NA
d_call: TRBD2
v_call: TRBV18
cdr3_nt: TGTGCCAGCTCACCGTCTGGGCGGAGCGGGGGCACCGGGGAGCTGTTTTTT
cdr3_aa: CASSPSGRSGGTGELFF

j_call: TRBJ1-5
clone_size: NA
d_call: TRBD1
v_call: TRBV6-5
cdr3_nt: TGTGCCAGCAGCCGAGCCGGGACAGGGAATCAGCCCCAGCATTTT
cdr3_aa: CASSRAGTGNQPQHF

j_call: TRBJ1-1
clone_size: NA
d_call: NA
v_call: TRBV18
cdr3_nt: TGTGCCAGCTCAGAGGCCACATCGTCCGGGAACACTGAAGCTTTCTTT
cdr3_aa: CASSEATSSGNTEAFF

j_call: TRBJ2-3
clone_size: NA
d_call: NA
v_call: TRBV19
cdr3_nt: TGTGCCAGTAGTATGGGGAGGAGTTCAAGTGATACGCAGTATTTT
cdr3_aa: CASSMGRSSSDTQYF

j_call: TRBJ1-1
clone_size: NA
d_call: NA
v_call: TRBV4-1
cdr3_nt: TGCGCCAGCAGCCAAGATCTATTTCAGGCTGCAGAAGCTTTCTTT
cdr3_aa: CASSQDLFQAAEAFF

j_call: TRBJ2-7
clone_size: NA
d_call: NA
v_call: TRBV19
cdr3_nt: TGTGCCAGTAGTCCCGGGGTGCCCCCCTACGAGCAGTACTTC
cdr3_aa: CASSPGVPPYEQYF

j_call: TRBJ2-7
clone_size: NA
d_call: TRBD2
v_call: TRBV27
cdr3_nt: TGTGCCAGCAGCAGGACGGGAGGGATCGAGCAGTACTTC
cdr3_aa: CASSRTGGIEQYF

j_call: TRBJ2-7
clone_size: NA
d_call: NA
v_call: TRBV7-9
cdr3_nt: TGTGCCAGCAGCTCCAGGGGCCCCTACGAGCAGTACTTC
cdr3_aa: CASSSRGPYEQYF

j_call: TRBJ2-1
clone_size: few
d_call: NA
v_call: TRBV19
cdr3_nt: TGTGCCAGTAGTATTCGGGCCGGGAACTCCTACAATGAGCAGTTCTTC
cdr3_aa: CASSIRAGNSYNEQFF

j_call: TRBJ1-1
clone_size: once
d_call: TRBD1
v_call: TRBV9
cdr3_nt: TGTGCCAGCAGCGTGGGGACAGGGCTACATTTGAACACTGAAGCTTTCTTT
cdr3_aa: CASSVGTGLHLNTEAFF

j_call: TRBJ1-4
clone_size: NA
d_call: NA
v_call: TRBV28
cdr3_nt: TGTGCCAGCACAGAGCCCCGGGGGAATGAAAAACTGTTTTTT
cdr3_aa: CASTEPRGNEKLFF

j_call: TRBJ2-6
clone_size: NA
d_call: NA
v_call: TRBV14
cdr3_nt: TGTGCCAGCAGCCAATACCCCCGTAGGGGTCCGAGCTCTGGGGCCAACGTCCTGACTTTC
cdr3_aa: CASSQYPRRGPSSGANVLTF

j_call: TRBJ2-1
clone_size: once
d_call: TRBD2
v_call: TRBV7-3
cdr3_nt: TGTGCCAGCAGCTCCGGGGTAGCGGGCTACAATGAGCAGTTCTTC
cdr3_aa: CASSSGVAGYNEQFF

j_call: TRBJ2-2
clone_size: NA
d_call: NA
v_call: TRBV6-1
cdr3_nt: TGTGCCAGCAGCAGCGGGACAATCACCGGGGAGCTGTTTTTT
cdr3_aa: CASSSGTITGELFF

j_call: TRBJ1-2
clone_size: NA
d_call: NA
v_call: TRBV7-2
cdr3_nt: TGTGCCAGCAGCTTAGGACAGGACCTTGGCTACACCTTC
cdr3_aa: CASSLGQDLGYTF

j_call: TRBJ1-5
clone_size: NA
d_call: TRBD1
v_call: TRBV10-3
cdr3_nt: TGTGCCATCAGTGATTTCGTAGGGACAGGGGGCAATCAGCCCCAGCATTTT
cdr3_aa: CAISDFVGTGGNQPQHF

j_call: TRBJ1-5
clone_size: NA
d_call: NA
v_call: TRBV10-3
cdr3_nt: TGTGCCATCAGTGACTTCCGGGGTAATCAGCCCCAGCATTTT
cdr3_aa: CAISDFRGNQPQHF

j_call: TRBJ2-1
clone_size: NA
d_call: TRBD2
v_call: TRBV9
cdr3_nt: TGTGCCAGCAGTGGACTAGCTGCTTCCAATGAGCAGTTCTTC
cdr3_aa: CASSGLAASNEQFF

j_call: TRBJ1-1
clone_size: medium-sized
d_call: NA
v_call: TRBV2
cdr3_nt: TGTGCCAGCAGAGCTTCACTGAACACTGAAGCTTTCTTT
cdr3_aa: CASRASLNTEAFF

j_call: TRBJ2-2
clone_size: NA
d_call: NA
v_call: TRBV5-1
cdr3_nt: TGCGCCAGCAGCTCCTCGACTGTAACCGGGGAGCTGTTTTTT
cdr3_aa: CASSSSTVTGELFF

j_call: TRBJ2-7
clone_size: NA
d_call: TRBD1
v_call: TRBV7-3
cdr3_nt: TGTGCCAGCAGCTCGGGACAGGGGCCCTCCTACGAGCAGTACTTC
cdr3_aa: CASSSGQGPSYEQYF

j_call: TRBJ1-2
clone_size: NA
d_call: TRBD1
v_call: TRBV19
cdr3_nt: TGTGCCAGTAGGCCGCCGCGGCGGACAGGGGGCTACGGTGGTGGCTACACCTTC
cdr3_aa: CASRPPRRTGGYGGGYTF

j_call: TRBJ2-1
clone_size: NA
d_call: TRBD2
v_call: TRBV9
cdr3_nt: TGTGCCAGCAGCGTAGCACTAGCGGGAGTCGAGAATGAGCAGTTCTTC
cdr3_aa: CASSVALAGVENEQFF

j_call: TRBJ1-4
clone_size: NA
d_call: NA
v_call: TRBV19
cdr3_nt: TGTGCCAGTAAAAAGGGGGAAGTAACTAATGAAAAACTGTTTTTT
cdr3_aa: CASKKGEVTNEKLFF

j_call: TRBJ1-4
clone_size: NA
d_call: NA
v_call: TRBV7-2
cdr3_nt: TGTGCCAGCAGAGCACCAGGTGGTGAAAAACTGTTTTTT
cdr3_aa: CASRAPGGEKLFF

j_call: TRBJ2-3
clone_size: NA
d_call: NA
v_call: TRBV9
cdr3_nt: TGTGCCAGCAGCGTAGGTGTCGGGATGGCATCAGATACGCAGTATTTT
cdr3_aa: CASSVGVGMASDTQYF

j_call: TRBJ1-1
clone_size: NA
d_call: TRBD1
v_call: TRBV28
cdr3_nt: TGTGCCAGCAGTCCGAACCAGGGGGTGAACACTGAAGCTTTCTTT
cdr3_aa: CASSPNQGVNTEAFF

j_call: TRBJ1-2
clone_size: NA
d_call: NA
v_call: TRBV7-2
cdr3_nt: TGTGCCAGCAGCTTACGGGCCTTAACGTACACCTTC
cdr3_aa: CASSLRALTYTF

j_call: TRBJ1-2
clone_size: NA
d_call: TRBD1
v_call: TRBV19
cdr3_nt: TGTGCCAGTAGTCCAACAGGGGGCGCCGGCTACACCTTC
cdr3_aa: CASSPTGGAGYTF

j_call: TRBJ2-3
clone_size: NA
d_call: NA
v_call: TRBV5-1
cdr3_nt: TGCGCCAGCAGCTTGCGGGACCCCAAGACAGATACGCAGTATTTT
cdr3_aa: CASSLRDPKTDTQYF

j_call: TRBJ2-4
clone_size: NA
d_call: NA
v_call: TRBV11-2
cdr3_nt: TGTGCCAGCAGCTTAGCCGGGAGACTCAACATTCAGTACTTC
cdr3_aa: CASSLAGRLNIQYF

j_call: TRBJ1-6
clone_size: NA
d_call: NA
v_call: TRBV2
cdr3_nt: TGTGCCAGCAGTGATCATGAGATCAATAATTCACCCCTCCACTTT
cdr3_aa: CASSDHEINNSPLHF

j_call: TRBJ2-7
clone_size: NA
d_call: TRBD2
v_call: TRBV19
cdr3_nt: TGTGCCAGTAGTATAGCGGGAGGATGGGGCTACGAGCAGTACTTC
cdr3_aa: CASSIAGGWGYEQYF

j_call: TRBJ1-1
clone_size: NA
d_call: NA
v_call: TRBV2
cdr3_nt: TGTGCCAGCGCAAAGACAAGAATAAACACTGAAGCTTTCTTT
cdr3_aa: CASAKTRINTEAFF